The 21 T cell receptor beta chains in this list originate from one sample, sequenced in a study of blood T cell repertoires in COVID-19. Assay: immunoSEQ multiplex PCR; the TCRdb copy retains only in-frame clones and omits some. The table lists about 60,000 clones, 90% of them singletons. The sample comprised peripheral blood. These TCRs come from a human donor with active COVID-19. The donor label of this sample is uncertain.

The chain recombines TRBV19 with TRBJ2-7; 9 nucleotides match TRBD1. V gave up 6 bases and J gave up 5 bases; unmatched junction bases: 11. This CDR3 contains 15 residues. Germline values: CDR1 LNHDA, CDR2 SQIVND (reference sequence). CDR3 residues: CASSPPGTGINEQYF. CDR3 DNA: TGTGCCAGTAGCCCTCCGGGGACAGGGATCAACGAGCAGTACTTC.

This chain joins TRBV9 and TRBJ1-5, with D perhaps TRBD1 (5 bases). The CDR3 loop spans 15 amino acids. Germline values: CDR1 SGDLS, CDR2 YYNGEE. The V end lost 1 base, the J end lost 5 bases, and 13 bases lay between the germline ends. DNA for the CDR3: TGTGCCAGCAGCGTACAGGGAAACCGCGATCAGCCCCAGCATTTT. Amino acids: CASSVQGNRDQPQHF.

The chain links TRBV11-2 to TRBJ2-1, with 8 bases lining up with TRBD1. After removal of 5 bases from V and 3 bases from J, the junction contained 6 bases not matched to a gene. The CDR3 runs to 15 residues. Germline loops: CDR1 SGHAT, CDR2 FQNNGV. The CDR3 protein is CASSIQGDNYNEQFF. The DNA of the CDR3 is TGTGCCAGCAGCATACAGGGGGACAACTACAATGAGCAGTTCTTC.

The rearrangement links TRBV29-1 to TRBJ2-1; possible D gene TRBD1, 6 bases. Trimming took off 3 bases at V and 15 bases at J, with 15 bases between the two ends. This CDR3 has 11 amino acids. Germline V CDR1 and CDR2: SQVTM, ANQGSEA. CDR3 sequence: CSVDLGGRAFF. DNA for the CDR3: TGCAGCGTTGACCTAGGGGGACGGGCGTTCTTC.

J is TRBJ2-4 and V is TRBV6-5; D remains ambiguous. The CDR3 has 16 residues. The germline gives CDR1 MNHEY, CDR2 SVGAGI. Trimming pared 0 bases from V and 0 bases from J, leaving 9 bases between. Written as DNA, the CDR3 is TGTGCCAGCAGTTACTCGAGTCCCGTAGCCAAAAACATTCAGTACTTC. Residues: CASSYSSPVAKNIQYF.

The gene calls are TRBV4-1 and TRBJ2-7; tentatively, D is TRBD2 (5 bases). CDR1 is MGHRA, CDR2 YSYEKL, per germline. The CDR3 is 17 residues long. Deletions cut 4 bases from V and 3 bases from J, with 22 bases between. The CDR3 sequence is CASSPLDWARGFYEQYF. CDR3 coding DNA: TGCGCCAGCAGCCCTCTGGACTGGGCCCGGGGTTTCTACGAGCAGTACTTC.

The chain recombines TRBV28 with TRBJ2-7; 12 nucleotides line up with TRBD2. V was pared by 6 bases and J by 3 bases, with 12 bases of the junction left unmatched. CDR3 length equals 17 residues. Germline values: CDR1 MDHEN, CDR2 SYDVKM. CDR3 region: CASRANYLAGGGYEQYF. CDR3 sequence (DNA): TGTGCCAGCAGAGCCAATTATCTAGCGGGAGGGGGCTACGAGCAGTACTTC.

The CDR3 protein is CASRDTLSYEQYF. The CDR3 DNA sequence: TGTGCCAGCAGGGACACTCTCTCCTACGAGCAGTACTTC. This chain joins TRBV11-2 and TRBJ2-7; TRBD1 is a possible D gene (5 bases). The germline gives CDR1 SGHAT, CDR2 FQNNGV. Trimming stripped 6 bases from V and 0 bases from J, with 9 bases between. This CDR3 is built from 13 residues.

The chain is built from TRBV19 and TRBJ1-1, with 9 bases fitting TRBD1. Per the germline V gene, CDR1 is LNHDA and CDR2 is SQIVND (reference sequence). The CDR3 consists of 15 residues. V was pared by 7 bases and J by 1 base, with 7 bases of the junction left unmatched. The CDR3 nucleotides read TGTGCCAGTATTTTAGGGACAGGGAGGAACACTGAAGCTTTCTTT. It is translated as CASILGTGRNTEAFF.

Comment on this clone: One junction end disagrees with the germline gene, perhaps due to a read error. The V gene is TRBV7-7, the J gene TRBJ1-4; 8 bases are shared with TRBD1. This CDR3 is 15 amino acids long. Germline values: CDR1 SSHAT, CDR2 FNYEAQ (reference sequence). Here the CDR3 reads CASSSRTGLIEKLFF. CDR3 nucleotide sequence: TGTGCTAGCAGCTCGAGGACAGGGTTGATTGAAAAACTGTTTTTT.

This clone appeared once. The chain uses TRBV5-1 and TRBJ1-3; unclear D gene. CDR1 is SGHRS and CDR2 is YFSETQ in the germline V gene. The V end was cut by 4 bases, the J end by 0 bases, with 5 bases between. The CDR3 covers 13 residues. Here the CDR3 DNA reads TGCGCCAGCAGCGTCCACTCTGGAAACACCATATATTTT. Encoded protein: CASSVHSGNTIYF. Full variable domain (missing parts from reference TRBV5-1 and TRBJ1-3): KAGVTQTPRYLIKTRGQQVTLSCSPISGHRSVSWYQQTPGQGLQFLFEYFSETQRNKGNFPGRFSGRQFSNSRSEMNVSTLELGDSALYLCASSVHSGNTIYFGEGSWLTVV.

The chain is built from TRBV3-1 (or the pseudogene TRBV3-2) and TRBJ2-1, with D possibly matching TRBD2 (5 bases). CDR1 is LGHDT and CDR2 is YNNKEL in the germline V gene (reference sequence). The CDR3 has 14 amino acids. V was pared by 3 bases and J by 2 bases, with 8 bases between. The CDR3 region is CASSHGEPYNEQFF. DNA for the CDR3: TGTGCCAGCAGCCACGGGGAGCCCTACAATGAGCAGTTCTTC.

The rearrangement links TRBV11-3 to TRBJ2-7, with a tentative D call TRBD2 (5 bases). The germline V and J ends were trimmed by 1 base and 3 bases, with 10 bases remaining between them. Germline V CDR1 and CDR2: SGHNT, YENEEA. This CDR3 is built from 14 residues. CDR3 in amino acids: CASSLAEGSYEQYF. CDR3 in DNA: TGTGCCAGCAGCTTAGCGGAAGGGAGCTACGAGCAGTACTTC.

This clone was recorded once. The CDR3 nucleotides are TGTGCCAGTAGTATAGCCCGCCTCAGGGGAAATGAGCAGTTCTTC. It specifies CASSIARLRGNEQFF. The rearrangement links TRBV19 to TRBJ2-1; perhaps TRBD1 as D (6 bases). CDR1 and CDR2 (germline): LNHDA, SQIVND (reference sequence). The CDR3 extends over 15 amino acids. V lost 1 base, J lost 7 bases, and 14 bases lay in between.

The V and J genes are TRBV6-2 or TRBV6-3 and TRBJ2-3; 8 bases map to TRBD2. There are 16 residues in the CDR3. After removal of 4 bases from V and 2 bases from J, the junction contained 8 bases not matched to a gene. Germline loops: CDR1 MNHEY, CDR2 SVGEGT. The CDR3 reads CASSSPQRGPTDTQYF. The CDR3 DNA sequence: TGTGCCAGCAGTTCCCCCCAGCGGGGGCCCACAGATACGCAGTATTTT.

CDR3 residues: CASSLGVAGGQETQYF. The CDR3 DNA sequence: TGTGCCAGCAGCTTGGGAGTAGCGGGGGGCCAAGAGACCCAGTACTTC. The chain links TRBV5-4 to TRBJ2-5; 10 positions match TRBD2. Germline trimming cut 0 bases from V and 1 base from J; bases unmatched to any gene: 3. The CDR3 sequence is 16 residues long. Germline V CDR1 and CDR2: SGHNT, YYREEE (reference sequence).

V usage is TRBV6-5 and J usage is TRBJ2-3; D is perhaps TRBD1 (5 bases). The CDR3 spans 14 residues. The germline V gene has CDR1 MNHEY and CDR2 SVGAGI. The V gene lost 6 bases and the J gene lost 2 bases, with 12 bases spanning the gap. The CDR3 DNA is TGTGCCAGCAGACCCGGACACACCACAGATACGCAGTATTTT. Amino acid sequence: CASRPGHTTDTQYF.

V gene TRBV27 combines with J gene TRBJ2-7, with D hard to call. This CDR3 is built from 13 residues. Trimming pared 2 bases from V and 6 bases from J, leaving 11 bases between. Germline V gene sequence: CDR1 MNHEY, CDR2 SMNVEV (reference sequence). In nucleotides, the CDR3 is TGTGCCAGCAGTTTAGGTACAGAGTCCGAGCAGTACTTC. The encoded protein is CASSLGTESEQYF.

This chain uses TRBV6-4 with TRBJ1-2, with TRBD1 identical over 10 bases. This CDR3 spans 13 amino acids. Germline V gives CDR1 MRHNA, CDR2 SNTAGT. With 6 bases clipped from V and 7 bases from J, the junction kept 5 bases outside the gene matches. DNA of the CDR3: TGTGCCAGCAGGGGACAGGGGATGGTTGGCTACACCTTC. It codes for CASRGQGMVGYTF.

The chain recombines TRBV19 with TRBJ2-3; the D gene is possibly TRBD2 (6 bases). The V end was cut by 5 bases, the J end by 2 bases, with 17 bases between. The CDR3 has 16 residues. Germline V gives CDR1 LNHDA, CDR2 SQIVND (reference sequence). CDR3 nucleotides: TGTGCCAGTAGTGACAGCGGACGGGGGAACACAGATACGCAGTATTTT. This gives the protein CASSDSGRGNTDTQYF.

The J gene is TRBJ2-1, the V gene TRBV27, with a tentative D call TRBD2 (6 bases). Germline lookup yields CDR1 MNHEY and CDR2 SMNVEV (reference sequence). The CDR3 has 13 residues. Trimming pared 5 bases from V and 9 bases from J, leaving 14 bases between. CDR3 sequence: CASSPPHGGEQFF. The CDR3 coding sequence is TGTGCCAGCAGTCCTCCCCACGGGGGTGAGCAGTTCTTC.